The entry that follows covers one T cell receptor (beta chain) sequence. Its antigen is currently unknown. TCRdb itself ran the RACE reads through MiXCR, one entry per CDR3 protein. The sample has about 110,000 distinct CDR3 sequences; around 35% are singletons. Time point here: patch test 3, about 24 weeks after DPC sensitization. This sample's treatment: therapeutic diphenylcyclopropenone sensitization with weekly scalp DPC. This sample is part of a study of human T cells and chemical hapten exposure. Study information: TCR yields per sample varied mostly from small pooled library volume differences. Findings of the study overall: While controls formed fewer of them, expanded TCRs formed significantly more large CDR3 similarity clusters.

The CDR3 is made up of 16 amino acids. Between the trimmed V and J ends, which lost 6 bases and 1 base, there was a span of 15 bases. The germline CDR1 and CDR2 sequences are MNHEY and SMNVEV (reference sequence). This material consisted of whole blood, taken in connection with sensitization to the hapten diphenylcyclopropenone (DPC). The origin of this receptor is a middle-aged man with alopecia areata. Some clones in this sample may be carry-over from other donors' samples. The chain is built from TRBV27 and TRBJ1-4, with D possibly being TRBD1 (5 bases). The CDR3 protein is CASRTTPGRTNEKLFF. In DNA form, the CDR3 reads TGTGCCAGCAGGACGACGCCAGGGCGAACTAATGAAAAACTGTTTTTT.